These T cell receptor beta chains were read from a single sample in a study of CD8+ T cells in alopecia areata. Some clones are missing from TCRdb's copy, which holds only in-frame ones; the method was immunoSEQ multiplex PCR. The top ten clones hold 25% of a sample with 130,000 to 150,000 clones, approximately 85% of them seen once. The sequencing here drew on CD8+ T cells sorted from blood, taken at week 4, from a patient treated with tofacitinib. Receptors originate from a human donor with alopecia areata. The CDR3 runs from the conserved cysteine through the conserved F or W. Fields, in order: J gene, D gene, V gene, clone size, CDR3 protein, CDR3 DNA. A D gene is named only where the DNA matches it firmly. Only some rows state a clone size, as once, few, many or a class for expanded clones.

j_call: TRBJ2-7; d_call: NA; v_call: TRBV4-1; clone_size: NA; cdr3_aa: CASASSGATYEQYF; cdr3_nt: TGCGCCAGCGCGAGCTCCGGGGCAACCTACGAGCAGTACTTC
j_call: TRBJ1-5; d_call: NA; v_call: TRBV7-2; clone_size: NA; cdr3_aa: CASSLEGRYSNQPQHF; cdr3_nt: TGTGCCAGCAGCTTAGAAGGCAGATATAGCAATCAGCCCCAGCATTTT
j_call: TRBJ2-1; d_call: NA; v_call: TRBV29-1; clone_size: NA; cdr3_aa: CSSTGRVGNEQFF; cdr3_nt: TGCAGCAGTACCGGCCGGGTGGGCAATGAGCAGTTCTTC
j_call: TRBJ2-2; d_call: TRBD1; v_call: TRBV5-6; clone_size: NA; cdr3_aa: CASIPKGTADTGELFF; cdr3_nt: TGTGCCAGCATTCCTAAGGGGACAGCGGACACCGGGGAGCTGTTTTTT
j_call: TRBJ2-1; d_call: NA; v_call: TRBV10-2; clone_size: NA; cdr3_aa: CASSESIGNEQFF; cdr3_nt: TGCGCCAGCAGTGAGTCGATTGGGAATGAGCAGTTCTTC
j_call: TRBJ2-7; d_call: NA; v_call: TRBV13; clone_size: NA; cdr3_aa: CASSREGDGVYEQYF; cdr3_nt: TGTGCCAGCAGCCGTGAAGGGGACGGAGTCTACGAGCAGTACTTC
j_call: TRBJ2-2; d_call: NA; v_call: TRBV6-5; clone_size: NA; cdr3_aa: CASGTARSGELFF; cdr3_nt: TGTGCCAGCGGAACAGCTCGATCTGGGGAGCTGTTTTTT
j_call: TRBJ1-6; d_call: NA; v_call: TRBV7-3; clone_size: few; cdr3_aa: CASSLILRGPLHF; cdr3_nt: TGTGCCAGCAGCTTAATCCTTCGGGGGCCCCTCCACTTT
j_call: TRBJ2-1; d_call: NA; v_call: TRBV5-1; clone_size: NA; cdr3_aa: CASSLGRELDEQFF; cdr3_nt: TGCGCCAGCAGCTTGGGCCGGGAGCTGGATGAGCAGTTCTTC
j_call: TRBJ2-7; d_call: NA; v_call: TRBV4-3; clone_size: NA; cdr3_aa: CASSHNDGEQYF; cdr3_nt: TGCGCCAGCAGCCACAATGATGGAGAGCAGTACTTC
j_call: TRBJ2-1; d_call: NA; v_call: TRBV7-9; clone_size: NA; cdr3_aa: CASSAIDRSSYNEQFF; cdr3_nt: TGTGCCAGCAGCGCAATAGACAGGAGCTCCTACAATGAGCAGTTCTTC
j_call: TRBJ1-1; d_call: NA; v_call: TRBV5-1; clone_size: NA; cdr3_aa: CASSLAGGKAFF; cdr3_nt: TGCGCCAGCAGCTTGGCCGGGGGCAAGGCTTTCTTT
j_call: TRBJ2-7; d_call: TRBD2; v_call: TRBV4-1; clone_size: NA; cdr3_aa: CASSQGRGGYEQYF; cdr3_nt: TGCGCCAGCAGCCAAGGGCGGGGGGGCTACGAGCAGTACTTC
j_call: TRBJ2-7; d_call: TRBD1; v_call: TRBV5-1; clone_size: NA; cdr3_aa: CASSFGQGELYEQYF; cdr3_nt: TGCGCCAGCAGCTTCGGACAGGGGGAATTATACGAGCAGTACTTC
j_call: TRBJ2-1; d_call: NA; v_call: TRBV5-1; clone_size: NA; cdr3_aa: CASSLESAAEQFF; cdr3_nt: TGCGCCAGCAGCTTGGAGTCTGCCGCTGAGCAGTTCTTC
j_call: TRBJ2-7; d_call: NA; v_call: TRBV5-1; clone_size: NA; cdr3_aa: CASSLTSTYEQYF; cdr3_nt: TGCGCCAGCAGCCTCACATCGACCTACGAGCAGTACTTC
j_call: TRBJ2-3; d_call: NA; v_call: TRBV7-8; clone_size: NA; cdr3_aa: CASSLKQGNTDTQYF; cdr3_nt: TGTGCCAGCAGCTTAAAGCAGGGGAACACAGATACGCAGTATTTT
j_call: TRBJ2-1; d_call: TRBD1; v_call: TRBV5-4; clone_size: NA; cdr3_aa: CASSLGTGDNEQFF; cdr3_nt: TGTGCCAGCAGCCTGGGGACAGGAGACAATGAGCAGTTCTTC
j_call: TRBJ2-7; d_call: NA; v_call: TRBV11-2; clone_size: once; cdr3_aa: CASSFRAGYEQYF; cdr3_nt: TGTGCCAGCAGCTTTCGGGCTGGGTACGAGCAGTACTTC
j_call: TRBJ1-4; d_call: NA; v_call: TRBV21-1; clone_size: NA; cdr3_aa: CASSKVWDSLFF; cdr3_nt: TGTGCCAGCAGCAAAGTATGGGACTCCCTGTTTTTT
j_call: TRBJ1-2; d_call: NA; v_call: TRBV7-9; clone_size: NA; cdr3_aa: CASSLAGFVRIPNYGYTF; cdr3_nt: TGTGCCAGCAGCTTAGCTGGCTTCGTACGAATCCCTAACTATGGCTACACCTTC
j_call: TRBJ2-7; d_call: NA; v_call: TRBV29-1; clone_size: few; cdr3_aa: CSVVDSFSSYEQYF; cdr3_nt: TGCAGCGTCGTGGACAGTTTCAGCTCCTACGAGCAGTACTTC
j_call: TRBJ2-7; d_call: TRBD1; v_call: TRBV2; clone_size: NA; cdr3_aa: CASSEAWTGIEQYF; cdr3_nt: TGTGCCAGCAGCGAAGCGTGGACAGGGATCGAGCAGTACTTC
j_call: TRBJ1-2; d_call: NA; v_call: TRBV13; clone_size: NA; cdr3_aa: CASSTDMPYGYTF; cdr3_nt: TGTGCCAGCAGCACTGACATGCCCTATGGCTACACCTTC
j_call: TRBJ2-2; d_call: TRBD2; v_call: TRBV15; clone_size: NA; cdr3_aa: CATSRSGLAGGLNTGELFF; cdr3_nt: TGTGCCACCAGCAGATCGGGACTAGCGGGGGGACTGAACACCGGGGAGCTGTTTTTT
j_call: TRBJ2-1; d_call: TRBD2; v_call: TRBV19; clone_size: NA; cdr3_aa: CASSIPASGHNEQFF; cdr3_nt: TGTGCCAGTAGTATACCGGCTAGCGGCCATAATGAGCAGTTCTTC
j_call: TRBJ2-3; d_call: TRBD2; v_call: TRBV11-1; clone_size: NA; cdr3_aa: CASSWTSGVTDTQYF; cdr3_nt: TGTGCCAGCAGCTGGACTAGCGGGGTCACAGATACGCAGTATTTT
j_call: TRBJ2-1; d_call: TRBD2; v_call: TRBV4-2; clone_size: few; cdr3_aa: CASSQDRSGRTNEQFF; cdr3_nt: TGTGCCAGCAGCCAAGATCGGAGCGGGAGAACCAATGAGCAGTTCTTC
j_call: TRBJ1-1; d_call: NA; v_call: TRBV7-9; clone_size: NA; cdr3_aa: CASSVGSMNTEAFF; cdr3_nt: TGTGCCAGCAGCGTGGGATCCATGAACACTGAAGCTTTCTTT
j_call: TRBJ2-5; d_call: TRBD2; v_call: TRBV5-6; clone_size: NA; cdr3_aa: CASSLPGTSGGRQETQYF; cdr3_nt: TGTGCCAGCAGCTTACCCGGGACTAGCGGGGGGCGCCAAGAGACCCAGTACTTC
j_call: TRBJ2-5; d_call: NA; v_call: TRBV6-5; clone_size: few; cdr3_aa: CASSYNEETQYF; cdr3_nt: TGTGCCAGCAGTTACAACGAAGAGACCCAGTACTTC
j_call: TRBJ1-2; d_call: NA; v_call: TRBV6-1; clone_size: NA; cdr3_aa: CASEGTELNYGYTF; cdr3_nt: TGTGCCAGCGAGGGTACAGAACTCAACTATGGCTACACCTTC
j_call: TRBJ2-4; d_call: NA; v_call: TRBV19; clone_size: few; cdr3_aa: CASSIGQLAKNIQYF; cdr3_nt: TGTGCCAGTAGTATCGGACAACTAGCCAAAAACATTCAGTACTTC
j_call: TRBJ2-3; d_call: TRBD2; v_call: TRBV2; clone_size: NA; cdr3_aa: CASRDTSAAHPKAQYF; cdr3_nt: TGTGCCAGCAGGGACACTAGCGCGGCCCACCCGAAGGCGCAGTATTTT
j_call: TRBJ2-3; d_call: TRBD2; v_call: TRBV7-3; clone_size: NA; cdr3_aa: CASSLNPPGLAGDTSTDTQYF; cdr3_nt: TGTGCCAGCAGCTTAAACCCCCCCGGACTAGCGGGGGACACTAGCACAGATACGCAGTATTTT
j_call: TRBJ2-7; d_call: NA; v_call: TRBV4-1; clone_size: few; cdr3_aa: CASSHHYEGYEQYF; cdr3_nt: TGCGCCAGCAGCCACCACTACGAAGGATACGAGCAGTACTTC
j_call: TRBJ1-1; d_call: NA; v_call: TRBV21-1; clone_size: NA; cdr3_aa: CASSKAVARPNTEAFF; cdr3_nt: TGTGCCAGCAGCAAAGCGGTTGCTCGGCCGAACACTGAAGCTTTCTTT
j_call: TRBJ2-3; d_call: NA; v_call: TRBV2; clone_size: NA; cdr3_aa: CASTERGDQDTQYF; cdr3_nt: TGTGCCAGCACCGAGAGGGGGGACCAAGATACGCAGTATTTT
j_call: TRBJ2-5; d_call: NA; v_call: TRBV12-5; clone_size: NA; cdr3_aa: CASGQEGKTQYF; cdr3_nt: TGTGCTAGTGGTCAGGAGGGCAAGACCCAGTACTTC
j_call: TRBJ2-5; d_call: NA; v_call: TRBV9; clone_size: NA; cdr3_aa: CASSVGTGPGETQYF; cdr3_nt: TGTGCCAGCAGCGTAGGAACGGGGCCAGGAGAGACCCAGTACTTC
j_call: TRBJ2-3; d_call: NA; v_call: TRBV7-9; clone_size: NA; cdr3_aa: CASSPLFGSSTDTQYF; cdr3_nt: TGTGCCAGCAGCCCCCTTTTCGGGAGCAGCACAGATACGCAGTATTTT
j_call: TRBJ2-1; d_call: TRBD1; v_call: TRBV6-6; clone_size: NA; cdr3_aa: CASSSRDRGNEQFF; cdr3_nt: TGTGCCAGCAGTTCCCGGGACAGGGGCAATGAGCAGTTCTTC